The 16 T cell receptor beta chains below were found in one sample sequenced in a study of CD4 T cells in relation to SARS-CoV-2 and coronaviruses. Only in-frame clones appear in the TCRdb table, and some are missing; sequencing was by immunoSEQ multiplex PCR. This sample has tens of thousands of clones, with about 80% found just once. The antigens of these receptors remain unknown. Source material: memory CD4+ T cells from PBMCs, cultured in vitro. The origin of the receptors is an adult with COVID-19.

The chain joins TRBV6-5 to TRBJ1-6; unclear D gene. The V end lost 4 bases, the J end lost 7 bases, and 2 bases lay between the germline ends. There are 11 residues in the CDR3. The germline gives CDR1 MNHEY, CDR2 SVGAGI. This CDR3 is CASSWNSPLHF. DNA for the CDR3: TGTGCCAGCAGTTGGAATTCACCCCTCCACTTT.

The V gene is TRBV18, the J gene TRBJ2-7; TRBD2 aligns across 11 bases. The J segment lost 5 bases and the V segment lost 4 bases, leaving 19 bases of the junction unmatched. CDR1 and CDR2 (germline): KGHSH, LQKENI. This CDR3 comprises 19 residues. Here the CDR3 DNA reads TGTGCCAGCTCACTCTTCCTGACTAGCGGGGCTCCTACAGCCCACGAGCAGTACTTC. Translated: CASSLFLTSGAPTAHEQYF.

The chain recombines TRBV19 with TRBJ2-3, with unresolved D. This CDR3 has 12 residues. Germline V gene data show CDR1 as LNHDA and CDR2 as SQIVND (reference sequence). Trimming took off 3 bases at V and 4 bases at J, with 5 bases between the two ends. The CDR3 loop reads CASSMGSDTQYF. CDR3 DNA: TGTGCCAGTAGTATGGGGTCAGATACGCAGTATTTT.

CDR3 region: CAIKGRGGAYEQYF. The DNA for the CDR3 is TGTGCCATCAAGGGTCGAGGGGGAGCCTACGAGCAGTACTTC. The chain has TRBV10-3 and TRBJ2-7; D may be TRBD1 (6 bases). Germline CDR1 and CDR2: ENHRY and SYGVKD. This CDR3 has 14 residues. Between the trimmed V and J ends, which lost 7 bases and 2 bases, there was a span of 15 bases.

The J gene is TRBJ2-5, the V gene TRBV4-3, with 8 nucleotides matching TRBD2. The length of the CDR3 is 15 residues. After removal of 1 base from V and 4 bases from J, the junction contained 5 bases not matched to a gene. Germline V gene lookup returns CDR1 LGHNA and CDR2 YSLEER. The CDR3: CASSQAGTRRETQYF. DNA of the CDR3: TGCGCCAGCAGCCAAGCCGGGACTAGACGAGAGACCCAGTACTTC.

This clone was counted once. As DNA, the CDR3 is TGCGCCAGCAGCCCAGGGCCTTCCCAAGAGACCCAGTACTTC. Residues: CASSPGPSQETQYF. J is TRBJ2-5 and V is TRBV4-1; weak D call: TRBD1 (5 bases). The CDR3 consists of 14 residues. Germline lookup yields CDR1 MGHRA and CDR2 YSYEKL. Trimming pared 4 bases from V and 1 base from J, leaving 10 bases between.

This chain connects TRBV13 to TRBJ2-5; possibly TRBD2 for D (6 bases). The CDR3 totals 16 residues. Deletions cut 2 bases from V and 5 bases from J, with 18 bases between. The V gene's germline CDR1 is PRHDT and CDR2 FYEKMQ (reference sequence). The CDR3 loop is CASSLRGMGYWETQYF. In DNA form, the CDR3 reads TGTGCCAGCAGCTTACGGGGGATGGGTTACTGGGAGACCCAGTACTTC.

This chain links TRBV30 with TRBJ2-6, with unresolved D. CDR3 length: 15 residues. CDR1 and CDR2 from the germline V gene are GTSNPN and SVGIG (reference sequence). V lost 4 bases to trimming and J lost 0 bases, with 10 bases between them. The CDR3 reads CAWTKTSSGANVLTF. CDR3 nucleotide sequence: TGTGCCTGGACAAAAACCAGCTCTGGGGCCAACGTCCTGACTTTC.

The CDR3 DNA reads TGTGCCAGCAGTTTAATTGGGCCTAGGGAGCAGTACTTC. It codes for CASSLIGPREQYF. The rearrangement uses TRBV28 and TRBJ2-7; D remains ambiguous. The V gene lost 2 bases and the J gene lost 7 bases, with 12 bases spanning the gap. Germline CDR1 MDHEN, CDR2 SYDVKM. This CDR3 is built from 13 residues.

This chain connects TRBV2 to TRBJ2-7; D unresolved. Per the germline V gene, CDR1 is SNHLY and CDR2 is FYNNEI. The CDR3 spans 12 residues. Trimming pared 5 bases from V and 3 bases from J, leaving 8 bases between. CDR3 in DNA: TGTGCCAGCAGTCCCAGAGACTACGAGCAGTACTTC. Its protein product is CASSPRDYEQYF.

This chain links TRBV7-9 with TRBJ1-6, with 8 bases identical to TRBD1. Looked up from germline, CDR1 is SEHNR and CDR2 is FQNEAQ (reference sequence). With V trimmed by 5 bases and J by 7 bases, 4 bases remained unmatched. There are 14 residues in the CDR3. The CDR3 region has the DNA TGTGCCAGCAGCCACAGGGGGGCCAATTCACCCCTCCACTTT. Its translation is CASSHRGANSPLHF.

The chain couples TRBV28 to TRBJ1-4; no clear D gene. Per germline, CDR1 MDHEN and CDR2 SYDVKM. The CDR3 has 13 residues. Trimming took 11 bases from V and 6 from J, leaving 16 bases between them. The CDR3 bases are TGTGCCGGAGGCAGGAGATTTGATGAAAAACTGTTTTTT. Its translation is CAGGRRFDEKLFF.

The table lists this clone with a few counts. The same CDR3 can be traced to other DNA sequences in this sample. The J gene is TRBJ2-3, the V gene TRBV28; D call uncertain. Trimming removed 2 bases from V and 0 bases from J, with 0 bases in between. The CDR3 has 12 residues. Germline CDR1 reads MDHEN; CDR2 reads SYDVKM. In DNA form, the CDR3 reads TGTGCCAGCAGTTTAAGCACAGATACGCAGTATTTT. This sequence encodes CASSLSTDTQYF. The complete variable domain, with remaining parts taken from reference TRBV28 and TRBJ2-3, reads DVKVTQSSRYLVKRTGEKVFLECVQDMDHENMFWYRQDPGLGLRLIYFSYDVKMKEKGDIPEGYSVSREKKERFSLILESASTNQTSMYLCASSLSTDTQYFGPGTRLTVL.

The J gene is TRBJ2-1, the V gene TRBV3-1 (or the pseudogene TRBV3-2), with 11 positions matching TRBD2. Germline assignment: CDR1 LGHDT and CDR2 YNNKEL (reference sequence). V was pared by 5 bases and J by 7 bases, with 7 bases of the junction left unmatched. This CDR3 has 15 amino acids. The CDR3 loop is CASSSASGRQNEQFF. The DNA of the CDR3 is TGTGCCAGCAGCTCCGCTAGCGGGAGGCAGAATGAGCAGTTCTTC.

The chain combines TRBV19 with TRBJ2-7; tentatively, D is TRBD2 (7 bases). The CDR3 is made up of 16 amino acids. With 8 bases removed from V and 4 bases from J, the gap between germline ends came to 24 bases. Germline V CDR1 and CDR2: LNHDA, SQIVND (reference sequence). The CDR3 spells CASALTGPGGIYEQYF. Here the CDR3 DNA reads TGTGCCAGTGCATTGACAGGACCGGGGGGTATTTACGAGCAGTACTTC.

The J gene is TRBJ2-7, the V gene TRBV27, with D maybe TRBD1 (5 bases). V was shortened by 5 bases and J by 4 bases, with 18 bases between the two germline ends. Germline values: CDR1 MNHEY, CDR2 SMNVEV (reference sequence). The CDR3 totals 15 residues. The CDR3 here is CASSASWGSKYEQYF. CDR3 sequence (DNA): TGTGCCAGCAGTGCCTCTTGGGGCTCGAAGTACGAGCAGTACTTC.